This note documents a single T cell receptor beta chain sequence. This clonotype was counted at least ten times. This receptor's antigen is unknown. No clone much larger than this one lies a single base away; base qualities are absent. These data belong to a study of T cells in Graves' hyperthyroidism and ophthalmopathy (dated by TCRdb to 2018 to 2020). About the study as a whole: A discovery cohort of about a hundred patients, roughly 40 with Graves' ophthalmopathy and 55 to 60 with stable Graves' hyperthyroidism, was used to find distinguishing TCR V-J signatures. The 90 to 100 discovery patients were randomly split 7:3 into training and test sets. The paper describes TCR Vbeta CDR3 sequencing of 120 to 150 peripheral blood samples, made up of 40 to 45 ophthalmopathy patients, roughly 80 hyperthyroidism patients and 17 progressor patients. Once sampling was done, hyperthyroidism patients were given methimazole at a starting dose of 30 mg daily, whereas ophthalmopathy patients were given high-dose intravenous methylprednisolone. In roughly six Graves' hyperthyroidism patients, the study also compared T-cell repertoires from thyroid tissue with T-cell repertoires from blood. An independent validation cohort of around 19 hyperthyroidism patients and 17 patients who later progressed to ophthalmopathy tested prospective prediction of ophthalmopathy.

Amplification of TCR beta CDR3 regions was carried out from RNA transcripts. The TCR CDR3 was subjected to a first round of RT-PCR using the HTBI primer set and the Qiagen OneStep RT-PCR kit. Libraries were constructed in a second round of multiplex PCR, after which size selection and purification were performed. Libraries were sequenced paired-end with 100 bp reads on an Illumina HiSeq2000. From the authors' description of their analysis: Raw data were processed with SOAPnuke, discarding reads with adapters, uncalled bases, mean Phred below 15, or no exact constant-primer or identifier match. High-quality paired reads were merged using COPE v1.2.5, and each unique nucleotide sequence was defined as a clonotype. MiTCR v1.1 was used to align clonotypes to the IMGT TRBV, TRBD and TRBJ reference segments. The analysis was restricted to V-J combinations with a frequency above 0.0001, which together covered 98% to 99.2% of the repertoires. The TCS score was defined as F50 (clonal expansion) divided by E x V (chaos), with BLOSUM62-based TCRdist calculated between CDR3 peptides within each V-J. Welch's t-statistics and random forest reduced approximately 520 V-J features to 13, which were used in a naive Bayes classifier (R e1071). Thyroid-blood repertoire similarity was quantified with the Morisita-Horn index. TCRdb reworked the public reads: Q25 trimming with fastp, MiXCR clone assembly, productive beta chains retained. Rows are combined by CDR3 protein, so each entry shows the most common genes and DNA. TCRdb assigned the V and J calls; the authors' analysis was not used. The sample table lists fewer than 750,000 distinct CDR3 sequences, roughly 46% of them with a count of one. The top ten clones comprise about 8.3% of the sample.

CDR1 SGHTA and CDR2 FQGTGA were looked up in the germline V gene. V lost 2 bases and J lost 7 bases, and the count of bases not matched to a germline gene is 12. The CDR3 spans 17 residues, from the cysteine through the phenylalanine. Of the read, only the CDR3 DNA is kept; its 51 bases are in frame from base 1. Stable Graves' hyperthyroidism was defined as no progression to ophthalmopathy during 18 months of follow-up. Hyperthyroidism patients were newly diagnosed, with disease duration under 2 months, and aged 18 to 65 years. The study excluded patients with uncontrolled infections, other autoimmune diseases, pregnancy or lactation. Diagnoses were based on clinical symptoms, serum thyroxine and TRAb, thyroid ultrasound and orbital computed tomography. Total RNA was extracted with Trizol reagent, and quality was checked on an Agilent 2100 Bioanalyzer. The paper's findings and limits, for the study overall: Most expanded thyroid clonotypes (frequency above 0.001) were also found in blood, which suggests that blood repertoires may mirror thyroid immune responses. No statistical method was used to set the sample size in advance, and investigators knew the group allocation. During validation, the model predicted progression to ophthalmopathy a median of about 6.5 months ahead of onset, with around 65% sensitivity and about 72% specificity. A 13 V-J signature model separated ophthalmopathy from stable hyperthyroidism, with approximately 86% sensitivity and about 81% specificity in cross-validation and 80%/75% in testing.

The sequence links TRBV7-3 to TRBJ2-2; 8 junctional bases match TRBD1. The clonotype comes from a woman younger than 30 with Graves' hyperthyroidism. The material sequenced was peripheral blood or thyroid tissue (not recorded which). The CDR3 here reads CASSLFRTGLVHGELFF. The nucleotide sequence is given as TGTGCCAGCAGCTTATTTCGGACAGGGCTTGTTCACGGGGAGCTGTTTTTT.